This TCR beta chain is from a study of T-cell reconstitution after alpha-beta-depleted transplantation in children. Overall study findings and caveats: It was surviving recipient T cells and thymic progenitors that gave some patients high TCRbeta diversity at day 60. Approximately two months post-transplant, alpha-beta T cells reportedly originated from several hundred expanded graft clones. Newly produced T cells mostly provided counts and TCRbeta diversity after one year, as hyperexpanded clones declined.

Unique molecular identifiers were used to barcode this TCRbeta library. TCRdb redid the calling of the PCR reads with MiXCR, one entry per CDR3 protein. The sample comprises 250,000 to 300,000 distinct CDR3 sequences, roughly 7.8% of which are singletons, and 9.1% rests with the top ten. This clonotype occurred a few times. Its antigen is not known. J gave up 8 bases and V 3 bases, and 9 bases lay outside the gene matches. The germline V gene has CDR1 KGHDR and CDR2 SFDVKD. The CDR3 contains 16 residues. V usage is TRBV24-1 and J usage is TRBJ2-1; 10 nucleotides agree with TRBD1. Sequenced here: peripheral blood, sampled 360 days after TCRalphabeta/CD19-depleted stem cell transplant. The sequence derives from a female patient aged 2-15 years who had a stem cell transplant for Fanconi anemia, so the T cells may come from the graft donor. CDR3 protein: CATSDPGTGDPYEQFF. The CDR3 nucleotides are TGTGCCACCAGTGATCCCGGGACAGGGGACCCCTATGAGCAGTTCTTC.